One and the same sample provided the 32 T cell receptor beta chains below, sequenced in a study of cytomegalovirus exposure and HLA in healthy donors. Primers included in the PCR were 60 Vbeta and 13 Jbeta primers. Some clones are missing from TCRdb's copy, which holds only in-frame ones; the method was immunoSEQ multiplex PCR. In the table there are some 140,000 clones, approximately 75% of which are singletons. Sequencing was performed on PBMCs. The receptors were gathered from a man aged 18 to 29 in good health and CMV-seronegative.

The J gene is TRBJ1-2, the V gene TRBV5-1, with 9 bases aligning to TRBD1. The ends lost 3 bases at V and 4 bases at J; junction bases unmatched: 7. The CDR3 totals 15 residues. Germline V gene data show CDR1 as SGHRS and CDR2 as YFSETQ. The chain's CDR3 is CASSWGDREGYGYTF. In nucleotides, the CDR3 is TGCGCCAGCAGCTGGGGGGACAGGGAAGGCTATGGCTACACCTTC.

The chain joins TRBV5-6 to TRBJ1-3; tentatively, D is TRBD1 (5 bases). This CDR3 region has 13 residues. The V end lost 4 bases, the J end lost 2 bases, and 7 bases lay between the germline ends. CDR1 is SGHDT and CDR2 is YYEEEE in the germline V gene. CDR3 in amino acids: CASSPGAGNTIYF. Written as DNA, the CDR3 is TGTGCCAGCAGCCCGGGGGCTGGAAACACCATATATTTT.

The rearrangement joins TRBV9 to TRBJ2-2, with TRBD1 matching 8 bases. V trimming: 5 bases; J trimming: 2 bases; junction bases outside the gene matches: 8. The CDR3 sequence is 16 residues long. Germline CDR1 is SGDLS and CDR2 is YYNGEE. CDR3 in DNA: TGTGCCAGCAGTCGCTTAGGGACAGGCAACACCGGGGAGCTGTTTTTT. It translates to CASSRLGTGNTGELFF.

CDR3 coding DNA: TGTGCCAGCTCACTAACAGGGGGCTTTTACGAGCAGTACTTC. Translated, it gives CASSLTGGFYEQYF. The V call is TRBV18, the J call TRBJ2-7, with 9 positions matching TRBD1. Trimming took 4 bases from V and 4 from J; bases not matched to a gene: 5. Germline CDR1 reads KGHSH; CDR2 reads LQKENI. There are 14 residues in the CDR3.

V is TRBV10-3 and J is TRBJ2-7; TRBD1 is a possible D gene (6 bases). The ends were cut back, 6 bases at V and 6 bases at J, with 12 bases in the middle. Germline V gene lookup returns CDR1 ENHRY and CDR2 SYGVKD. This CDR3 is built from 12 residues. CDR3 in DNA: TGTGCCATCAGCCCCGGGACAAGCGAGCAGTACGTC. This translates into CAISPGTSEQYV.

The chain employs TRBV4-1 and TRBJ1-4; tentatively, D is TRBD1 (5 bases). Trimming removed 5 bases at V and 7 bases at J, with 17 bases between. In germline, CDR1 is MGHRA, CDR2 YSYEKL. The CDR3 covers 15 residues. The DNA for the CDR3 is TGCGCCAGCAGCGACCCGCAGGGAAGGTCTGAAAAACTGTTTTTT. This sequence encodes CASSDPQGRSEKLFF.

This chain joins TRBV21-1 and TRBJ2-1; the table's D call, TRBD2, has no DNA check behind it. TRBV21-1 is designated a pseudogene. The CDR3 has 17 residues. The DNA for the CDR3 is TGTGCCAGCAGCAAAGCTGAAAGCCCCCTAATCTACAATGAGCAGTTCTTC. Its protein is CASSKAESPLIYNEQFF.

The chain joins TRBV5-4 to TRBJ2-7; D perhaps matches TRBD1 (5 bases). Germline V gene lookup returns CDR1 SGHNT and CDR2 YYREEE (reference sequence). Between the trimmed V and J ends, which lost 0 bases and 0 bases, there was a span of 16 bases. The CDR3 is 17 residues long. The CDR3 sequence is CASSLGTGRATSYEQYF. For the CDR3, the DNA is TGTGCCAGCAGCTTGGGGACGGGCAGGGCTACCTCCTACGAGCAGTACTTC.

The chain couples TRBV7-9 to TRBJ1-5, with a weak D call TRBD1 (5 bases). The CDR3 is 15 residues long. The V end lost 4 bases, the J end lost 6 bases, and 16 bases lay between the germline ends. Germline CDR1 and CDR2: SEHNR and FQNEAQ (reference sequence). The CDR3 DNA follows: TGTGCCAGCAGCTCCGGGACTTCGCGGGGTCAGCCCCAGCATTTT. This encodes CASSSGTSRGQPQHF.

This clone has just a few counts. The same CDR3 is also encoded by other DNA sequences in this sample. CDR3 loop: CASSLTGAEAFF. CDR3 nucleotides: TGTGCCAGCAGTTTGACTGGGGCGGAAGCTTTCTTT. This chain joins TRBV27 and TRBJ1-1; D might be TRBD1 (5 bases). CDR3 length equals 12 residues. In germline, CDR1 is MNHEY, CDR2 SMNVEV (reference sequence). Trimming removed 3 bases at V and 8 bases at J, with 10 bases between.

The chain is built from TRBV6-1 and TRBJ1-2; TRBD1 aligns across 7 bases. This CDR3 is built from 14 residues. Per germline, CDR1 MNHNS and CDR2 SASEGT. The trim removed 2 bases at V and 6 bases at J, leaving 6 bases unmatched. The chain's CDR3 is CASSERQGTDGYTF. CDR3 DNA sequence: TGTGCCAGCAGTGAAAGACAGGGCACGGATGGCTACACCTTC.

The chain couples TRBV5-6 to TRBJ2-3; no definite D call. CDR1 SGHDT and CDR2 YYEEEE come from the germline V gene. CDR3 size: 13 residues. The V and J ends lost 7 bases and 0 bases respectively, with 9 bases between them. The CDR3 DNA reads TGTGCCAGCGGGCCGACGAGCACAGATACGCAGTATTTT. Amino acid sequence: CASGPTSTDTQYF.

V gene TRBV7-9 combines with J gene TRBJ1-1; D is ambiguous. The CDR3 spans 12 residues. The germline V and J ends were trimmed by 5 bases and 3 bases, with 7 bases remaining between them. Germline V gene sequence: CDR1 SEHNR, CDR2 FQNEAQ (reference sequence). The CDR3 loop reads CASSGRDTEAFF. CDR3 in DNA: TGTGCCAGCAGCGGGAGGGACACTGAAGCTTTCTTT.

The genes are TRBV7-9 and TRBJ1-5; 10 bases are a match to TRBD1. V was clipped by 1 base and J by 4 bases; unmatched bases: 4. From germline, CDR1 is SEHNR and CDR2 FQNEAQ (reference sequence). This CDR3 contains 16 residues. The CDR3 sequence is CASSLGTGGLNQPQHF. In DNA, the CDR3 is TGTGCCAGCAGCTTAGGGACAGGGGGACTGAATCAGCCCCAGCATTTT.

V usage is TRBV2 and J usage is TRBJ1-6; TRBD1 agrees at 7 bases. With 4 bases clipped from V and 8 bases from J, the junction kept 5 bases outside the gene matches. CDR3 length: 14 residues. Germline assignment: CDR1 SNHLY and CDR2 FYNNEI. CDR3 DNA sequence: TGTGCCAGCAGTGTATGGACAGGTTATTCACCCCTCCACTTT. It yields the protein CASSVWTGYSPLHF.

This chain joins TRBV10-3 and TRBJ2-7, with 9 positions matching TRBD1. The CDR3 has 15 residues. V gave up 6 bases and J gave up 3 bases; unmatched junction bases: 9. Germline V lookup: CDR1 ENHRY, CDR2 SYGVKD. CDR3 coding DNA: TGTGCCATCAGAGAGGGACAGGGTGCTGACTACGAGCAGTACTTC. It codes for CAIREGQGADYEQYF.

This clone was seen a single time. The gene calls are TRBV5-4 and TRBJ2-2; possible D gene TRBD2, 7 bases. The CDR3 length is 15 residues. CDR1 and CDR2 (germline): SGHNT, YYREEE (reference sequence). V lost 1 base, J lost 7 bases, and 14 bases lay in between. Here the CDR3 reads CASSLRGGFNGELFF. The CDR3 nucleotides are TGTGCCAGCAGCTTGAGGGGGGGCTTTAACGGGGAGCTGTTTTTT. Complete variable domain (other parts from reference TRBV5-4 and TRBJ2-2): ETGVTQSPTHLIKTRGQQVTLRCSSQSGHNTVSWYQQALGQGPQFIFQYYREEENGRGNFPPRFSGLQFPNYSSELNVNALELDDSALYLCASSLRGGFNGELFFGEGSRLTVL.

The chain carries TRBV27 and TRBJ1-2; D possibly corresponds to TRBD1 (5 bases). V shed 6 bases and J shed 7 bases, with 12 bases lying between them. Germline assignment: CDR1 MNHEY and CDR2 SMNVEV (reference sequence). CDR3 length: 12 amino acids. DNA of the CDR3: TGTGCCAGCAGGGCAGGGTTGGCTGGCTACACCTTC. Protein: CASRAGLAGYTF.

This clone was counted a single time. V gene TRBV5-1 combines with J gene TRBJ1-1, with a possible D match to TRBD1 (5 bases). CDR3 length equals 14 residues. From germline, CDR1 is SGHRS and CDR2 YFSETQ. Trimming took off 0 bases at V and 1 base at J, with 7 bases between the two ends. CDR3 DNA: TGCGCCAGCAGCTTGGGACAGCAGAACACTGAAGCTTTCTTT. Translated: CASSLGQQNTEAFF.

This chain uses TRBV13 with TRBJ2-6; D gene unclear. The germline V and J ends were trimmed by 0 bases and 0 bases, with 3 bases remaining between them. The CDR3 is made up of 15 amino acids. The germline gives CDR1 PRHDT, CDR2 FYEKMQ (reference sequence). The CDR3 DNA sequence: TGTGCCAGCAGCTTAGGCCACTCTGGGGCCAACGTCCTGACTTTC. It translates to CASSLGHSGANVLTF.

The chain carries TRBV5-1 and TRBJ2-6, with TRBD2 identical over 11 bases. The V and J ends lost 2 bases and 1 base, in that order; junction bases with no gene match: 8. Germline CDR1 and CDR2: SGHRS and YFSETQ. The CDR3 loop spans 19 amino acids. The CDR3 reads CASSFLAGGPLSGANVLTF. In DNA, the CDR3 is TGCGCCAGCAGCTTTCTAGCGGGGGGCCCCCTGTCTGGGGCCAACGTCCTGACTTTC.

The chain uses TRBV19 and TRBJ2-3, with no clear D. CDR1 is LNHDA, CDR2 SQIVND, per germline (reference sequence). The V end was cut by 5 bases, the J end by 6 bases, with 6 bases between. This CDR3 region has 11 residues. The CDR3 loop reads CASSLRDTQYF. In DNA form, the CDR3 reads TGTGCCAGTAGTCTTCGGGATACGCAGTATTTT. Supplemented by reference TRBV19 and TRBJ2-3, the full variable domain reads DGGITQSPKYLFRKEGQNVTLSCEQNLNHDAMYWYRQDPGQGLRLIYYSQIVNDFQKGDIAEGYSVSREKKESFPLTVTSAQKNPTAFYLCASSLRDTQYFGPGTRLTVL.

The V and J genes are TRBV7-8 and TRBJ2-2; 9 bases are shared with TRBD2. V lost 3 bases, J lost 1 base, and 6 bases stayed unmatched. From germline, CDR1 is SGHVS and CDR2 FQNEAQ. This CDR3 contains 17 residues. CDR3 in amino acids: CASSFYAGGRNTGELFF. The DNA of the CDR3 is TGTGCCAGCAGCTTTTACGCGGGGGGGAGGAACACCGGGGAGCTGTTTTTT.

This clone was seen a single time. Other nucleotide sequences in the sample specify the same CDR3. V usage is TRBV28 and J usage is TRBJ1-2; 9 nucleotides agree with TRBD1. The CDR3 length is 13 residues. With 4 bases clipped from V and 8 bases from J, the junction kept 5 bases outside the gene matches. Germline assignment: CDR1 MDHEN and CDR2 SYDVKM. CDR3: CASSSYRGRGYTF. In DNA form, the CDR3 reads TGTGCCAGCAGTTCTTACAGGGGGCGAGGCTACACCTTC.

The rearrangement uses TRBV5-1 and TRBJ2-2, with D possibly being TRBD2 (5 bases). Germline V gives CDR1 SGHRS, CDR2 YFSETQ. This CDR3 has 14 amino acids. Trimming shortened V by 5 bases and J by 8 bases, and 16 bases separated the two germline ends. The CDR3 is CASSFGVLGGELFF. CDR3 nucleotide sequence: TGCGCCAGCAGTTTCGGGGTCCTCGGGGGGGAGCTGTTTTTT.

The rearrangement joins TRBV7-2 to TRBJ2-1; 10 bases agree with TRBD2. Per germline, CDR1 SGHTA and CDR2 FQGNSA. This CDR3 comprises 15 residues. V trimming: 1 base; J trimming: 6 bases; junction bases outside the gene matches: 3. The CDR3 loop is CASSLGLAGVNEQFF. In nucleotides, the CDR3 is TGTGCCAGCAGCTTAGGCCTAGCGGGGGTCAATGAGCAGTTCTTC.

This clone was observed a handful of times. The chain recombines TRBV7-9 with TRBJ1-4; 12 positions match TRBD1. This CDR3 has 18 amino acids. The V segment lost 5 bases and the J segment 1 base; nucleotides outside the gene matches: 8. The V gene's germline CDR1 is SEHNR and CDR2 FQNEAQ (reference sequence). The CDR3 sequence: CASSQTRDRGQTNEKLFF. CDR3 nucleotide sequence: TGTGCCAGCAGCCAAACCCGGGACAGGGGGCAAACTAATGAAAAACTGTTTTTT.

The chain recombines TRBV7-3 with TRBJ1-1; D unclear. This CDR3 contains 14 residues. V lost 4 bases, J lost 5 bases, and 14 bases lay in between. CDR1 is SGHTA and CDR2 is FQGTGA in the germline V gene. In nucleotides, the CDR3 is TGTGCCAGCAGCTCCACCCCCTCGGGGACTGAAGCTTTCTTT. Residues: CASSSTPSGTEAFF. The variable domain in full, with the rest retrieved from reference TRBV7-3 and TRBJ1-1, is GAGVSQTPSNKVTEKGKYVELRCDPISGHTALYWYRQSLGQGPEFLIYFQGTGAADDSGLPNDRFFAVRPEGSVSTLKIQRTERGDSAVYLCASSSTPSGTEAFFGQGTRLTVV.

The rearrangement links TRBV5-1 to TRBJ2-4; TRBD1 might be the D (5 bases). The CDR3 contains 17 residues. The V end was cut by 3 bases, the J end by 12 bases, with 28 bases between. CDR1 and CDR2 from the germline V gene are SGHRS and YFSETQ. CDR3 sequence reads: CASSSTIPLSSQGSQYF. CDR3 DNA sequence: TGCGCCAGCAGCTCAACAATCCCTCTTTCCTCCCAGGGCAGTCAGTACTTC.

The V and J genes are TRBV7-8 and TRBJ2-5; 10 bases agree with TRBD2. There are 16 residues in the CDR3. V lost 5 bases and J lost 4; bases outside the gene matches: 10. In germline, CDR1 is SGHVS, CDR2 FQNEAQ. The CDR3 nucleotides are TGTGCCAGCAGCACCGTCGCTAGCGGGGGCCCAGAGACCCAGTACTTC. It specifies CASSTVASGGPETQYF.

This clone was seen more than once but under ten times. J is TRBJ1-2 and V is TRBV29-1; TRBD1 agrees at 8 bases. The CDR3 is 13 amino acids. V gave up 1 base and J gave up 9 bases; unmatched junction bases: 7. Germline CDR1 SQVTM, CDR2 ANQGSEA. CDR3 residues: CSVEAPDRESYTF. CDR3 DNA sequence: TGCAGCGTTGAAGCCCCGGACAGGGAGAGCTACACCTTC.

This chain connects TRBV7-8 to TRBJ2-1, with 10 bases aligning to TRBD2. This CDR3 comprises 18 residues. CDR1 is SGHVS, CDR2 FQNEAQ, per germline. The V gene end was trimmed by 5 bases and the J gene end by 6 bases; junction bases not matched to a gene: 16. As DNA, the CDR3 is TGTGCCAGCAGCCTCGTCAGGGTAGCGGGGGGCCCTTTCAATGAGCAGTTCTTC. It encodes CASSLVRVAGGPFNEQFF. The full variable domain, completed using reference TRBV7-8 and TRBJ2-1, is GAGVSQSPRYKVAKRGQDVALRCDPISGHVSLFWYQQALGQGPEFLTYFQNEAQLDKSGLPSDRFFAERPEGSVSTLKIQRTQQEDSAVYLCASSLVRVAGGPFNEQFFGPGTRLTVL.